The rows below give T cell receptor beta chains drawn from one sample of a study of cytomegalovirus exposure and HLA in healthy donors. The repertoire was sequenced with immunoSEQ multiplex PCR; TCRdb's copy has only in-frame clones and lacks some. The repertoire holds roughly 100,000 clones, with around 60% as singletons. The sample taken for sequencing was PBMCs. These receptors all come from a human donor in good health. CDR3s leave out the opening cysteine and the closing phenylalanine or tryptophan. Size is stated for part of the rows, as once, few or many counts, or as a class when the clone is expanded.

V gene	clone size	J gene	CDR3 protein
TRBV10-2	once	TRBJ2-2	ASSVEMGKGRGLVWGANTGELF
TRBV2	few	TRBJ2-1	ASKRGGSYNEQF
TRBV7-6	few	TRBJ2-5	ASSPGTGEGETQY
TRBV5-6	.	TRBJ1-4	ASSGLGTNEKLF
TRBV9	.	TRBJ2-1	ASSVEASGRLEQF
TRBV2	.	TRBJ2-1	ASSPGFSGSSYNEQF
TRBV7-9	.	TRBJ1-4	ASSADVEESIATNEKLF
TRBV23-1	.	TRBJ2-7	ASSQSRGSPTYEQY
TRBV5-1	.	TRBJ1-1	ASSFGTGGNPEAF
TRBV7-9	.	TRBJ2-7	ASSLPGWEQY
TRBV5-1	few	TRBJ1-2	ASSPVLGQGGYT
TRBV4-1	.	TRBJ2-3	ASSQGLGAGGRVSTDTQY
TRBV7-2	few	TRBJ1-4	ASSSARQGGEKLF
TRBV11-2	.	TRBJ2-7	ASSKLAGVYEQY
TRBV7-2	.	TRBJ2-1	ASSLADSSYNEQF
TRBV6-6	few	TRBJ2-1	ASRKGGTGNNEQF
TRBV7-9	once	TRBJ1-5	ASSRDSREPQH
TRBV19	.	TRBJ2-1	ASTNLAGGGYNEQF
TRBV7-9	.	TRBJ2-7	ASSLSGILEQY
TRBV2	.	TRBJ1-1	ASSEDRGTEAF
TRBV11-1	.	TRBJ2-7	ASSLGLAGIYEQY
TRBV7-2	.	TRBJ2-5	ASSRRETQY
TRBV5-1	.	TRBJ2-7	ASSLNRGHFYEQY
TRBV28	few	TRBJ2-7	ASSSSGTVYEQY
TRBV15	.	TRBJ2-7	ATSRDQLSSGRAGEQY
TRBV19	.	TRBJ2-1	ASRTTSGRAKTYNEQF
TRBV18	.	TRBJ2-2	ASSPGLVGTGELF
TRBV7-9	.	TRBJ1-1	ASSLVPGQGAF
TRBV4-1	.	TRBJ2-5	ASSPFGVAGEETQY
TRBV7-6	.	TRBJ2-5	ASSPFGQQETQY
TRBV14	.	TRBJ2-7	ASSQDLGAEQY
TRBV19	.	TRBJ1-1	ASSINPGGATTEAF
TRBV6-5	.	TRBJ1-6	ASRIDSSYNSPLH
TRBV7-9	.	TRBJ1-1	ASRRTGGGDTEAF
TRBV27	.	TRBJ2-1	ANSTGMAQF
TRBV5-6	.	TRBJ1-6	ASSLSGRWDSPLH
TRBV28	few	TRBJ1-1	ASSLPGHPNTEAF